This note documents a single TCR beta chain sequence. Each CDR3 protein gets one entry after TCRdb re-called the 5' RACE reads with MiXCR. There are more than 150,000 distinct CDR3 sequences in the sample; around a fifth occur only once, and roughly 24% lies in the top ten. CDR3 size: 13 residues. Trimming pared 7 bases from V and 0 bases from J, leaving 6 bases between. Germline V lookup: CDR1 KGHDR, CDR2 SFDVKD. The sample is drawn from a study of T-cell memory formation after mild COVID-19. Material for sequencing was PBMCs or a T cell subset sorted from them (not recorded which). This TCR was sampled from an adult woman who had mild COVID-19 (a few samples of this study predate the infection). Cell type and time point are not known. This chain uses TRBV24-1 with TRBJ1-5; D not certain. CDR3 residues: CATSPNSNQPQHF. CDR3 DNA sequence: TGTGCCACCAGCCCAAATAGCAATCAGCCCCAGCATTTT.